Below are 8 T cell receptor beta chains sequenced from a single sample in a study of Graves' ophthalmopathy and Graves' hyperthyroidism. Transcripts of RNA were the source for amplifying TCR beta CDR3 regions. The first-round RT-PCR employed HTBI primers together with the Qiagen OneStep RT-PCR kit. A multiplex PCR was then performed as the second round. TCRdb reanalysed the multiplex PCR reads using MiXCR and keeps one entry per CDR3 protein. There are hundreds of thousands of distinct CDR3 sequences in the sample; about 20% occur only once, and approximately 7.7% lies in the top ten. Sequencing input: peripheral blood. The origin of the receptors is a woman aged 18 to 35 with stable Graves' hyperthyroidism. Some clones in this sample may be carry-over from other donors' samples.

This clonotype was seen a few times. Possible read error: a much larger clone is one base away. This chain connects TRBV6-1 to TRBJ1-3; D is possibly TRBD1 (6 bases). Germline loops: CDR1 MNHNS, CDR2 SASEGT. The CDR3 length is 14 residues. CDR3 region: CGSSQGGPGNTIYF. CDR3 coding DNA: TGTGGCAGCAGTCAAGGGGGGCCCGGGAACACCATATATTTT.

This clonotype was detected a few times. The J gene is TRBJ1-2, the V gene TRBV27; 7 bases fit TRBD1. Germline V gene data show CDR1 as MNHEY and CDR2 as SMNVEV (reference sequence). The trim removed 4 bases at V and 8 bases at J, leaving 13 bases unmatched. The CDR3 is 15 residues long. CDR3 bases: TGTGCCAGCAGTTCCGACAGGGATGGTTTGAGAGGCTACACCTTC. This translates into CASSSDRDGLRGYTF.

This clonotype was seen at least ten times. The chain has TRBV11-2 and TRBJ2-5, with TRBD1 matching 7 bases. The trim removed 6 bases at V and 5 bases at J, leaving 21 bases unmatched. CDR1 and CDR2 from the germline V gene are SGHAT and FQNNGV. The CDR3 runs to 18 residues. The CDR3 is CASRGGWMNSGSLETQYF. DNA for the CDR3: TGTGCCAGCAGAGGGGGCTGGATGAATTCGGGATCTCTGGAGACCCAGTACTTC.

V and J are TRBV11-2 and TRBJ1-1; 7 positions agree with TRBD1. The CDR3 runs 15 residues. Trimming took 4 bases from V and 0 from J; bases not matched to a gene: 5. The germline V gene encodes CDR1 SGHAT and CDR2 FQNNGV. This chain's CDR3 is CASSSNDRVNTEAFF. The DNA of the CDR3 is TGTGCCAGCAGCTCCAACGACAGGGTGAACACTGAAGCTTTCTTT. Full variable domain (missing parts from reference TRBV11-2 and TRBJ1-1): EAGVAQSPRYKIIEKRQSVAFWCNPISGHATLYWYQQILGQGPKLLIQFQNNGVVDDSQLPKDRFSAERLKGVDSTLKIQPAKLEDSAVYLCASSSNDRVNTEAFFGQGTRLTVV.

The sample holds many counts of this clonotype. The gene calls are TRBV29-1 and TRBJ2-7, with 9 positions matching TRBD1. The CDR3 runs to 16 residues. Germline CDR1 and CDR2: SQVTM and ANQGSEA. Unmatched junction bases numbered 12, after V lost 6 bases and J lost 0 bases. The CDR3 sequence is CSVKAWGQGNSYEQYF. CDR3 DNA sequence: TGCAGCGTGAAAGCCTGGGGACAGGGAAACTCCTACGAGCAGTACTTC.

This clonotype was detected many times. The J gene is TRBJ1-5, the V gene TRBV6-2 or TRBV6-3; TRBD1 matches 10 bases. Trimming took 0 bases from V and 3 from J; bases not matched to a gene: 5. CDR1 and CDR2 from the germline V gene are MNHEY and SVGEGT. CDR3 length: 17 residues. The CDR3 sequence is CASSYSRTGGFNQPQHF. In nucleotides, the CDR3 is TGTGCCAGCAGTTACTCCCGGACAGGGGGATTCAATCAGCCCCAGCATTTT.

About this clonotype: A read error is possible here, since a much larger clone lies one base away. The chain couples TRBV20-1 to TRBJ1-5; D is possibly TRBD1 (5 bases). There are 17 residues in the CDR3. The germline V gene has CDR1 DFQATT and CDR2 SNEGSKA (reference sequence). Trimming stripped 0 bases from V and 0 bases from J, with 15 bases between. CDR3 coding DNA: TGCAGTGCTAGAGATGAGGACTCCGGGGGTAGCAATCAGCCCCAGCATTTT. Translated, it gives CSARDEDSGGSNQPQHF.

V is TRBV6-1 and J is TRBJ1-1, with no clear D. V was cut by 11 bases and J by 3 bases, with 16 bases left in between. This CDR3 region has 13 residues. The germline CDR1 and CDR2 sequences are MNHNS and SASEGT. CDR3 nucleotides: TGTGCCGGCACGGTGGAGCGGGACACTGAAGCTTTCTTT. The encoded protein is CAGTVERDTEAFF.